The rows below give T cell receptor beta chains drawn from one sample of a study of blood T cell repertoires in COVID-19. Produced via immunoSEQ multiplex PCR; TCRdb's table is partial and in-frame only. The sample consists of 150,000 to 200,000 clones, 75% to 90% of them appearing once. The sample consisted of PBMCs or T cells enriched from blood (not recorded which). All receptors come from a man aged 40-49 years who had recovered from COVID-19. Each CDR3 is given with its conserved first and last residue. D genes are given only for firm matches. Expanded clones are given a class, and other clones once, few, many or no size at all.

>NA|TRBJ1-6|TRBD1|TRBV4-2
CASSQQTGENSPLHF
TGTGCCAGCAGCCAGCAGACAGGGGAAAATTCACCCCTCCACTTT
>NA|TRBJ2-1|NA|TRBV29-1
CSVVGFGGNEQFF
TGCAGCGTTGTCGGGTTCGGGGGTAATGAGCAGTTCTTC
>NA|TRBJ2-3|TRBD2|TRBV4-1
CASSPKRGSGGSTDTQYF
TGCGCCAGCAGCCCGAAAAGGGGGAGCGGGGGTAGCACAGATACGCAGTATTTT
>once|TRBJ1-1|NA|TRBV11-3
CASSLEAGDKAFF
TGTGCCAGCAGCTTAGAGGCAGGGGATAAAGCTTTCTTT
>NA|TRBJ1-2|NA|TRBV29-1
CSVLGVGWSNYGYTF
TGCAGCGTTCTAGGGGTTGGGTGGTCCAACTATGGCTACACCTTC
>NA|TRBJ2-1|TRBD2|TRBV18
CASSRSQGTSGDNGQFF
TGTGCCAGCTCACGTTCCCAGGGGACTAGCGGCGACAATGGGCAGTTCTTC
>NA|TRBJ1-5|NA|TRBV28
CASSTEGRWGKDSNQPQHF
TGTGCCAGCAGTACGGAGGGTCGGTGGGGGAAGGATAGCAATCAGCCCCAGCATTTT
>NA|TRBJ1-2|NA|TRBV30
CAWSDLDSFKGYTF
TGTGCCTGGAGCGACCTCGACAGTTTTAAGGGCTACACCTTC
>NA|TRBJ1-5|TRBD1|TRBV30
CAWSVGTGFHQPQHF
TGTGCCTGGAGTGTGGGGACAGGTTTCCATCAGCCCCAGCATTTT
>NA|TRBJ1-6|NA|TRBV28
CASRGNHSPLHF
TGTGCCAGCAGGGGCAATCATTCACCCCTCCACTTT
>NA|TRBJ1-1|TRBD1|TRBV7-9
CASSSRQGARYTEAFF
TGTGCCAGCAGCTCCAGACAGGGGGCGAGGTACACTGAAGCTTTCTTT
>NA|TRBJ2-2|TRBD1|TRBV18
CASSRTGTGIGELFF
TGTGCCAGCTCACGGACCGGGACAGGGATCGGGGAGCTGTTTTTT
>NA|TRBJ2-6|TRBD2|TRBV5-1
CASSGSTSGRPFGANVLTF
TGCGCCAGCAGCGGAAGTACTAGCGGGAGGCCCTTTGGTGCCAACGTCCTGACTTTC
>NA|TRBJ2-1|TRBD1|TRBV7-9
CASSHRDRGPHEQFF
TGTGCCAGCAGCCACCGGGACAGGGGTCCCCATGAGCAGTTCTTC
>NA|TRBJ1-5|NA|TRBV5-6
CASSLGTGNQPQHF
TGTGCCAGCAGCTTGGGTACGGGGAATCAGCCCCAGCATTTT
>many|TRBJ2-2|TRBD2|TRBV4-2
CASSQALAGGGTGELFF
TGTGCCAGCAGCCAAGCCCTAGCGGGAGGCGGGACCGGGGAGCTGTTTTTT
>few|TRBJ2-3|NA|TRBV7-9
CASSLAGQEDTQYF
TGTGCCAGCAGCTTAGCGGGCCAGGAAGATACGCAGTATTTT
>NA|TRBJ1-5|TRBD1|TRBV19
CASSRYRGSNQPQHF
TGTGCCAGTAGCCGATACAGGGGAAGCAATCAGCCCCAGCATTTT
>NA|TRBJ2-7|NA|TRBV5-4
CASSPTRIGLSTYEQYF
TGTGCCAGCAGCCCCACCCGAATTGGACTATCCACCTACGAGCAGTACTTC
>NA|TRBJ2-7|NA|TRBV5-1
CASSLEGHHYEQYF
TGCGCCAGCAGCTTGGAGGGACACCACTACGAGCAGTACTTC
>NA|TRBJ1-2|NA|TRBV6-5
CATSIHRVDYGYTF
TGTGCCACCTCTATCCACAGGGTCGACTATGGCTACACCTTC
>once|TRBJ1-5|NA|TRBV28
CASSLIDSQRNQPQHF
TGTGCCAGCAGTTTAATAGACAGCCAAAGAAATCAGCCCCAGCATTTT
>NA|TRBJ2-7|TRBD1|TRBV19
CASSLQGAYEQYF
TGTGCCAGTAGTCTTCAGGGGGCCTACGAGCAGTACTTC
>NA|TRBJ1-4|TRBD1|TRBV28
CASSLFGTENEKLFF
TGTGCCAGCAGTTTATTCGGGACAGAGAATGAAAAACTGTTTTTT
>NA|TRBJ1-1|NA|TRBV11-2
CASSSYLNTEAFF
TGTGCCAGCAGCTCGTATCTGAACACTGAAGCTTTCTTT
>many|TRBJ1-2|NA|TRBV6-5
CASSYRGQQGGYTF
TGTGCCAGCAGTTACAGGGGACAACAGGGAGGCTACACCTTC
>few|TRBJ2-1|NA|TRBV6-1
CASSETRTSEQFF
TGTGCCAGCAGTGAAACACGTACAAGTGAGCAGTTCTTC
>NA|TRBJ2-1|TRBD2|TRBV30
CAWSVAGGYNEQFF
TGTGCCTGGAGTGTAGCGGGGGGCTACAATGAGCAGTTCTTC
>NA|TRBJ2-7|TRBD1|TRBV6-5
CASPEGTGGYEQYF
TGTGCCTCCCCAGAGGGGACAGGGGGCTACGAGCAGTACTTC
>NA|TRBJ2-7|TRBD1|TRBV5-5
CASSLLPGQGAGEQYF
TGTGCCAGCAGCTTGCTTCCGGGACAGGGGGCAGGGGAGCAGTACTTC
>NA|TRBJ1-1|TRBD1|TRBV28
CASSRDRVNTEAFF
TGTGCCAGCAGTCGGGACAGGGTGAACACTGAAGCTTTCTTT
>NA|TRBJ1-2|TRBD1|TRBV9
CASSALQGEDGYTF
TGTGCCAGCAGCGCCCTACAGGGGGAGGATGGCTACACCTTC
>NA|TRBJ1-2|NA|TRBV30
CAWSVLGAVYGYTF
TGTGCCTGGAGTGTACTGGGGGCTGTCTATGGCTACACCTTC
>NA|TRBJ2-2|NA|TRBV5-1
CASSLARGGHTGELFF
TGCGCCAGCAGCTTGGCCCGCGGGGGCCACACCGGGGAGCTGTTTTTT
>once|TRBJ2-7|NA|TRBV12-3/TRBV12-4
CASSLRVATEQYF
TGTGCCAGCAGTTTACGTGTAGCGACCGAGCAGTACTTC
>NA|TRBJ1-4|NA|TRBV28
CASTLNEKLFF
TGTGCCAGCACCCTTAATGAAAAACTGTTTTTT
>NA|TRBJ2-5|TRBD2|TRBV6-5
CASSYSTVSGGETQYF
TGTGCCAGCAGTTACTCGACGGTTAGCGGGGGAGAGACCCAGTACTTC
>NA|TRBJ1-5|NA|TRBV19
CASSIGGNSNQPQHF
TGTGCCAGTAGTATTGGGGGGAATAGCAATCAGCCCCAGCATTTT
>few|TRBJ2-2|NA|TRBV10-1
CASCSGTGELFF
TGCGCCAGCTGCTCGGGCACCGGGGAGCTGTTTTTT
>once|TRBJ2-1|TRBD1|TRBV27
CASSLVGQSSYNEQFF
TGTGCCAGCAGTTTGGTGGGACAGAGCTCCTACAATGAGCAGTTCTTC
>NA|TRBJ1-1|NA|TRBV2
CASRAASEAFF
TGTGCCAGCAGGGCGGCGAGTGAAGCTTTCTTT
>NA|TRBJ1-1|NA|TRBV3-1/TRBV3-2
CASSQGVGWEAEAFF
TGTGCCAGCAGCCAAGGGGTAGGGTGGGAGGCTGAAGCTTTCTTT
>few|TRBJ2-5|TRBD2|TRBV30
CAWSALTSGGGETQYF
TGTGCCTGGAGTGCATTGACTAGCGGGGGAGGCGAGACCCAGTACTTC
>NA|TRBJ1-2|NA|TRBV6-5
CASNIGGQGYGYTF
TGTGCCAGCAACATAGGAGGGCAGGGCTATGGCTACACCTTC
>NA|TRBJ2-1|TRBD2|TRBV10-1
CASSGGIPTNEQFF
TGCGCCAGTAGCGGGGGGATTCCTACAAATGAGCAGTTCTTC
>few|TRBJ1-6|NA|TRBV27
CASSLQGQQSPLHF
TGTGCCAGCAGTTTGCAGGGGCAGCAATCACCCCTCCACTTT
>NA|TRBJ2-5|NA|TRBV24-1
CATSDHGAGKETQYF
TGTGCCACCAGTGACCACGGCGCGGGCAAAGAGACCCAGTACTTC
>NA|TRBJ2-1|NA|TRBV6-6
CASSYPSAPERGEQFF
TGTGCCAGCAGTTACCCCTCGGCCCCCGAACGAGGTGAGCAGTTCTTC
>NA|TRBJ1-2|TRBD1|TRBV11-3
CASSPQGVSRGYTF
TGTGCCAGCAGTCCCCAGGGGGTTTCGCGAGGCTACACCTTC
>NA|TRBJ1-6|NA|TRBV30
CAWSAPTGNLNSPLHF
TGTGCCTGGAGTGCCCCTACAGGGAACCTAAATTCACCCCTCCACTTT